The 14 T cell receptor beta chains presented below share a single source sample, sequenced in a study of shared clonotypes between healthy human individuals (dated by TCRdb to 2018 to 2021). To prepare the library, the immunoSEQ multiplex PCR assay was applied. The table comes from immuneACCESS by way of TCRdb, which keeps in-frame sequences with V and J called. Part of the clones is missing from these tables; in studies checked, under half for an unresolved V gene and the rest for unknown reasons. This sample holds 300,000 to 400,000 clones; 80% to 90% were observed only once. Together, the top ten hold roughly 16% of the sample. Source material: memory CD8+ T cells sorted from blood. This specimen's cell subset or site label, interpreted: CD45RO+ cells pooled with CCR7-negative TemRA cells. Receptors originate from a man aged 18 to 35 in good health.

CDR3 sequence: CASPKPGQGTLEQYF. For the CDR3, the DNA is TGTGCCAGCCCGAAACCGGGACAGGGGACCTTGGAGCAGTACTTC. The chain has TRBV2 and TRBJ2-7; 10 nucleotides align to TRBD1. Germline V gene data show CDR1 as SNHLY and CDR2 as FYNNEI. This CDR3 comprises 15 residues. The J segment lost 7 bases and the V segment lost 8 bases, leaving 14 bases of the junction unmatched.

This clone was picked up one time. The CDR3 DNA is TGTGCCAGCAGTGAAGGTGGCAGGGGCTTTGGTTTCTTT. Its protein is CASSEGGRGFGFF. J is TRBJ1-1 and V is TRBV6-1; the D gene is possibly TRBD1 (6 bases). CDR3 length: 13 residues. CDR1 and CDR2 (germline): MNHNS, SASEGT. V lost 1 base and J lost 13, with 16 bases in between.

The chain uses TRBV7-2 and TRBJ1-2, with 8 bases identical to TRBD1. The length of the CDR3 is 14 residues. Germline CDR1 SGHTA, CDR2 FQGNSA. The ends lost 7 bases at V and 3 bases at J; junction bases unmatched: 7. CDR3 amino acids: CASNSRGRHYGYTF. The CDR3 DNA sequence: TGTGCCAGCAACTCCAGGGGGCGGCACTATGGCTACACCTTC.

The V and J genes are TRBV7-8 and TRBJ1-5, with TRBD1 matching over 9 bases. Germline values: CDR1 SGHVS, CDR2 FQNEAQ. After removal of 1 base from V and 2 bases from J, the junction contained 9 bases not matched to a gene. CDR3 length: 18 amino acids. The CDR3 DNA sequence: TGTGCCAGCAGCTTAGACAGGACAGGGGAAAGAGGCAATCAGCCCCAGCATTTT. Encoded protein: CASSLDRTGERGNQPQHF.

The V and J genes are TRBV6-5 and TRBJ2-3; D possibly corresponds to TRBD1 (5 bases). CDR1 and CDR2 (germline): MNHEY, SVGAGI. The CDR3 contains 14 residues. The V gene lost 4 bases and the J gene lost 4 bases, with 12 bases spanning the gap. The DNA for the CDR3 is TGTGCCAGCAGTTTTACAGGTGGCGCAGATACGCAGTATTTT. Amino acids: CASSFTGGADTQYF.

The chain joins TRBV13 to TRBJ1-6; unclear D gene. The CDR3 runs to 11 residues. The germline V gene has CDR1 PRHDT and CDR2 FYEKMQ (reference sequence). V lost 5 bases to trimming and J lost 12 bases, with 8 bases between them. The DNA of the CDR3 is TGTGCCAGCAGCGAGGGAGGACCCCTCCACTTT. Translated, it gives CASSEGGPLHF.

Note on this clone: One end of the junction does not line up with germline, which may come from a read error. V and J are TRBV7-9 and TRBJ1-1; D is uncertain. The CDR3 extends over 11 amino acids. Germline CDR1 is SEHNR and CDR2 is FQNEAQ (reference sequence). This CDR3 reads CASSLALAAQF. The CDR3 DNA reads as TGTGCCAGCAGCTTAGCGCTGGCAGCCCAATTT. The variable domain in full, with the rest retrieved from reference TRBV7-9 and TRBJ1-1, is DTGVSQNPRHKITKRGQNVTFRCDPISEHNRLYWYRQTLGQGPEFLTYFQNEAQLEKSRLLSDRFSAERPKGSFSTLEIQRTEQGDSAMYLCASSLALAAQFGQGTRLTVV.

This chain joins TRBV30 and TRBJ2-7, with D perhaps TRBD2 (5 bases). CDR3 length equals 13 residues. Germline CDR1 is GTSNPN and CDR2 is SVGIG (reference sequence). V lost 7 bases to trimming and J lost 4 bases, with 17 bases between them. The CDR3 is CAFRTGSRYEQYF. The CDR3, as DNA: TGTGCCTTCCGGACTGGCTCGAGGTACGAGCAGTACTTC.

The rearrangement links TRBV27 to TRBJ2-7; 11 bases match TRBD2. Germline trimming cut 2 bases from V and 0 bases from J; bases unmatched to any gene: 0. Germline CDR1 MNHEY, CDR2 SMNVEV (reference sequence). The CDR3 covers 15 residues. The CDR3 DNA reads as TGTGCCAGCAGTTTAGGACTAGCGGGCTCCTACGAGCAGTACTTC. Translated: CASSLGLAGSYEQYF.

The chain couples TRBV4-1 to TRBJ1-1; tentative D call: TRBD1 (6 bases). Trimming left V 4 bases short and J 0 bases short, with 9 bases between. The CDR3 is made up of 14 amino acids. Germline-derived CDR1 and CDR2 are MGHRA and YSYEKL. CDR3 in DNA: TGCGCCAGCAGCCCCAGGGGTTTGAACACTGAAGCTTTCTTT. This sequence encodes CASSPRGLNTEAFF.

In regard to this clone: Other DNA sequences in the same sample also yield this CDR3. The V call is TRBV13, the J call TRBJ2-7; maybe TRBD2 (6 bases). The length of the CDR3 is 12 residues. The V end was cut by 3 bases, the J end by 6 bases, with 9 bases between. Germline assignment: CDR1 PRHDT and CDR2 FYEKMQ (reference sequence). This chain's CDR3 is CASSLGGGEQYF. In DNA, the CDR3 is TGTGCCAGCAGCTTGGGGGGTGGCGAGCAGTACTTC.

The chain couples TRBV2 to TRBJ2-1; 7 positions match TRBD2. CDR1 and CDR2 from the germline V gene are SNHLY and FYNNEI. There are 13 residues in the CDR3. The J segment lost 10 bases and the V segment lost 3 bases, leaving 6 bases of the junction unmatched. The CDR3 DNA sequence: TGTGCCAGCAGTGACGGTCTAGCGGTAGAGCAGTTCTTC. It is translated as CASSDGLAVEQFF.

This clone was counted a single time. The rearrangement links TRBV6-6 to TRBJ2-1; 11 nucleotides align to TRBD2. Germline CDR1 reads MNHNY; CDR2 reads SVGAGI (reference sequence). The J segment lost 7 bases and the V segment lost 5 bases, leaving 10 bases of the junction unmatched. The CDR3 totals 16 residues. CDR3 sequence: CASSRIAGGGFNEQFF. CDR3 coding DNA: TGTGCCAGCAGTCGTATAGCGGGAGGGGGGTTTAATGAGCAGTTCTTC.

The chain uses TRBV7-9 and TRBJ2-1; D ambiguous. This CDR3 has 13 residues. Germline lookup yields CDR1 SEHNR and CDR2 FQNEAQ (reference sequence). With 5 bases removed from V and 6 bases from J, the gap between germline ends came to 11 bases. The CDR3 DNA sequence: TGTGCCAGCAGCCCTGGAGCTCTCAATGAGCAGTTCTTC. This gives the protein CASSPGALNEQFF.